These 4 T cell receptor beta chains were all obtained from the same sample, sequenced in a study of CD8 T cells in Susac syndrome. An amount of RNA that ranged from roughly 0.45 to 1 ug was reverse transcribed with random hexamers. TCRdb analysed the immunoSEQ multiplex PCR reads with MiXCR anew, one entry per CDR3 protein. The repertoire holds about 300,000 distinct CDR3 sequences, 75% to 90% seen once, with around 0.2% in the top ten. Input material: CD8+ T cells from PBMCs. All receptors come from a human donor with multiple sclerosis.

The rearrangement joins TRBV5-4 to TRBJ1-1; D unresolved. The CDR3 runs 16 residues. Trimming took 0 bases from V and 4 from J, leaving 16 bases between them. CDR1 and CDR2 from the germline V gene are SGHNT and YYREEE (reference sequence). The CDR3 region has the DNA TGTGCCAGCAGCTTGGATTCGGGTTTCGCGGGCACTGAAGCTTTCTTT. Amino acids: CASSLDSGFAGTEAFF.

The chain has TRBV7-2 and TRBJ1-2; D not certain. The CDR3 contains 13 residues. From germline, CDR1 is SGHTA and CDR2 FQGNSA. Trimming removed 8 bases at V and 1 base at J, with 11 bases between. CDR3 sequence (DNA): TGTGCCAGCCTCGAGGGTCTTAACTATGGCTACACCTTC. This gives the protein CASLEGLNYGYTF.

The V gene is TRBV28, the J gene TRBJ2-5; D possibly corresponds to TRBD2 (6 bases). The V end was cut by 5 bases, the J end by 2 bases, with 21 bases between. CDR1 and CDR2 (germline): MDHEN, SYDVKM. This CDR3 region has 17 residues. CDR3 region: CASSRLPRLVRQETQYF. CDR3 DNA sequence: TGTGCCAGCAGTCGACTCCCCCGACTAGTCCGGCAAGAGACCCAGTACTTC.

The rearrangement joins TRBV19 to TRBJ2-5; D possibly matches TRBD1 or TRBD2 (5 bases each). The length of the CDR3 is 14 residues. The V and J ends lost 6 bases and 1 base respectively, with 12 bases between them. Germline V gives CDR1 LNHDA, CDR2 SQIVND (reference sequence). CDR3 sequence (DNA): TGTGCCAGTAGGGATTATGGGACCCAAGAGACCCAGTACTTC. As protein: CASRDYGTQETQYF. Full variable domain (outside the CDR3, taken from reference TRBV19 and TRBJ2-5): DGGITQSPKYLFRKEGQNVTLSCEQNLNHDAMYWYRQDPGQGLRLIYYSQIVNDFQKGDIAEGYSVSREKKESFPLTVTSAQKNPTAFYLCASRDYGTQETQYFGPGTRLLVL.